A single sample gave rise to the 11 T cell receptor beta chains below, sequenced in a study of beta chain features in type 1 diabetes. Study conclusions and caveats: Moderate yet significant TCRB CDR3 shortening was seen in Type 1 diabetes patients in all four CD4+ subsets.

The entirety of the isolated RNA underwent reverse transcription, so expressed TCRB transcripts were sequenced. Libraries were prepared by immunoSEQ multiplex PCR; TCRdb keeps only in-frame clonotypes and omits some of them. The sample has over 650,000 clones, about 14% seen once. No antigen has been assigned to these receptors. The sample was naive CD4+ T cells from blood. These receptor sequences come from a man younger than 30 with type 1 diabetes.

This clone was observed a few times. The chain joins TRBV30 to TRBJ2-7, with D perhaps assigned TRBD1 or TRBD2 (5 bases each). Germline V gene lookup returns CDR1 GTSNPN and CDR2 SVGIG (reference sequence). Trimming took off 7 bases at V and 2 bases at J, with 15 bases between the two ends. The CDR3 consists of 13 residues. The CDR3 loop reads CASGQPPTYEQYF. The CDR3 DNA reads as TGTGCCTCGGGGCAGCCACCTACCTACGAGCAGTACTTC.

This clone was observed a handful of times. Other DNA sequences within the sample encode an identical CDR3. The V gene is TRBV29-1, the J gene TRBJ1-5; possibly TRBD1 for D (6 bases). V dropped 7 bases and J dropped 6 bases, with 13 bases sitting between them. Germline loops: CDR1 SQVTM, CDR2 ANQGSEA. The CDR3 totals 12 residues. CDR3 DNA sequence: TGCAGCGCGAGGGGGGAGGGTCAGCCCCAGCATTTT. This encodes CSARGEGQPQHF.

The rearrangement links TRBV7-2 to TRBJ2-1, with a possible D match to TRBD2 (5 bases). The germline CDR1 and CDR2 sequences are SGHTA and FQGNSA. V was shortened by 3 bases and J by 10 bases, with 16 bases between the two germline ends. The CDR3 is 14 residues long. The CDR3 sequence is CASSFLDSSREQFF. DNA of the CDR3: TGTGCCAGCAGCTTCCTGGACTCATCACGGGAGCAGTTCTTC. Filled out from reference TRBV7-2 and TRBJ2-1, the complete variable domain reads GAGVSQSPSNKVTEKGKDVELRCDPISGHTALYWYRQSLGQGLEFLIYFQGNSAPDKSGLPSDRFSAERTGGSVSTLTIQRTQQEDSAVYLCASSFLDSSREQFFGPGTRLTVL.

This clone was picked up a small number of times. The sample contains more than one DNA sequence encoding this CDR3. V gene TRBV7-2 combines with J gene TRBJ2-5; tentatively, D is TRBD2 (5 bases). The germline CDR1 and CDR2 sequences are SGHTA and FQGNSA. CDR3 length: 13 residues. V lost 9 bases and J lost 4, with 15 bases in between. CDR3 in amino acids: CASSLGVGETQYF. The CDR3 nucleotides are TGTGCCAGTTCCCTCGGGGTTGGAGAGACCCAGTACTTC. The complete variable domain, with remaining parts taken from reference TRBV7-2 and TRBJ2-5, reads GAGVSQSPSNKVTEKGKDVELRCDPISGHTALYWYRQSLGQGLEFLIYFQGNSAPDKSGLPSDRFSAERTGGSVSTLTIQRTQQEDSAVYLCASSLGVGETQYFGPGTRLLVL.

The chain employs TRBV7-9 and TRBJ2-7; no definite D call. Germline values: CDR1 SEHNR, CDR2 FQNEAQ (reference sequence). The V and J ends lost 5 bases and 7 bases respectively, with 15 bases between them. CDR3 length: 13 residues. This chain's CDR3 is CASSEVNLGEQYF. CDR3 DNA sequence: TGTGCCAGCAGCGAGGTGAACTTGGGGGAGCAGTACTTC.

The CDR3 sequence: CASGLQGLCGSNQPQHF. The CDR3 coding sequence is TGTGCCAGCGGGCTACAGGGGCTGTGCGGTAGCAATCAGCCCCAGCATTTT. This chain links TRBV7-4 with TRBJ1-5, with 7 nucleotides matching TRBD1. Trimming took 8 bases from V and 0 from J; bases not matched to a gene: 13. The CDR3 is 17 amino acids. Germline V gene sequence: CDR1 SGHVT, CDR2 SQSDAQ.

The gene calls are TRBV14 and TRBJ1-1; D remains unclear. CDR3 length: 16 residues. Germline CDR1 SGHDN, CDR2 FVKESK. V gave up 3 bases and J gave up 0 bases, with 14 bases separating them. DNA of the CDR3: TGTGCCAGCAGCCATCCCCGTTGGATGGTGAACACTGAAGCTTTCTTT. Translated, it gives CASSHPRWMVNTEAFF.

V is TRBV6-5 and J is TRBJ2-7; D is perhaps TRBD2 (5 bases). Trimming took 7 bases from V and 3 from J, leaving 7 bases between them. From germline, CDR1 is MNHEY and CDR2 SVGAGI. CDR3 size: 11 residues. The CDR3 DNA reads as TGTGCCAGCACACGGGGCTACGAGCAGTACTTC. This codes for CASTRGYEQYF.

The CDR3 sequence is CASSPMGQKNIQYF. The CDR3 DNA reads as TGTGCCAGCAGCCCTATGGGGCAGAAAAACATTCAGTACTTC. This sequence joins TRBV7-9 and TRBJ2-4; D perhaps matches TRBD1 (5 bases). The CDR3 contains 14 residues. The germline V gene encodes CDR1 SEHNR and CDR2 FQNEAQ (reference sequence). V lost 5 bases to trimming and J lost 4 bases, with 12 bases between them.

The CDR3 loop reads CASSSRSGVTGSPLHF. The CDR3 DNA is TGTGCCAGCAGTTCCCGGTCGGGAGTAACTGGTTCACCCCTCCACTTT. The chain links TRBV2 to TRBJ1-6; D uncertain. Germline values: CDR1 SNHLY, CDR2 FYNNEI. V was cut by 5 bases and J by 9 bases, with 20 bases left in between. This CDR3 comprises 16 residues.

The chain is built from TRBV4-1 and TRBJ2-6, with a weak D call TRBD1 (5 bases). The CDR3 loop spans 19 amino acids. Germline V gives CDR1 MGHRA, CDR2 YSYEKL. V lost 1 base and J 1 base, leaving 17 bases between the germline ends. CDR3 protein: CASSQVIVQRQSGANVLTF. CDR3 DNA: TGCGCCAGCAGCCAAGTGATTGTCCAAAGACAGTCTGGGGCCAACGTCCTGACTTTC.